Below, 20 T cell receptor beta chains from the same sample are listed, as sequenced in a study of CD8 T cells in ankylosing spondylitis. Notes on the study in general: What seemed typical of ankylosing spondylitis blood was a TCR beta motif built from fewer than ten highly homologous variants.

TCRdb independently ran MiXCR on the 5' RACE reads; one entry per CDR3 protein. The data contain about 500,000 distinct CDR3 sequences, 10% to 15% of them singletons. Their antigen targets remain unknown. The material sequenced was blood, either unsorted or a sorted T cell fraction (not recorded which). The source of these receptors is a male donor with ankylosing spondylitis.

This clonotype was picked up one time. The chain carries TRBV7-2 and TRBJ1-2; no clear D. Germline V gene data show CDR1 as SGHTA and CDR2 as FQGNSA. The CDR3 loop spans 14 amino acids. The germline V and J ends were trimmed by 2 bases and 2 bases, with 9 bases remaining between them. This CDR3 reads CASSLRALNYGYTF. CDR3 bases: TGTGCCAGCAGCTTACGGGCCCTAAACTATGGCTACACCTTC.

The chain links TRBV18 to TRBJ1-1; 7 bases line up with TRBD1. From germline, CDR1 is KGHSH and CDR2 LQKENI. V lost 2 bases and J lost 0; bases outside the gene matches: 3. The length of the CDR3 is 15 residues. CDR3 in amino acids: CASSPRDSMNTEAFF. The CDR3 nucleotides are TGTGCCAGCTCACCAAGGGACAGCATGAACACTGAAGCTTTCTTT.

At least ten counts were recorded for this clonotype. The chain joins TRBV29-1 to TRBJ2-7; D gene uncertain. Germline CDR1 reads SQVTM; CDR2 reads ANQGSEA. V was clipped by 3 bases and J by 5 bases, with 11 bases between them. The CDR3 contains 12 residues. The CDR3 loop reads CSVEGHRDEQYF. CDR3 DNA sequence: TGCAGCGTTGAGGGTCATAGGGACGAGCAGTACTTC.

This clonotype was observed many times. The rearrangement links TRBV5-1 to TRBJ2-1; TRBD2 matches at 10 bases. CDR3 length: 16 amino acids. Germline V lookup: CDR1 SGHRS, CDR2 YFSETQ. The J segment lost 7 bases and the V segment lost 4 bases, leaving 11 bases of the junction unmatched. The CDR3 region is CASSEEVAGGLNEQFF. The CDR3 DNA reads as TGCGCCAGCAGCGAGGAGGTAGCGGGAGGCCTGAATGAGCAGTTCTTC.

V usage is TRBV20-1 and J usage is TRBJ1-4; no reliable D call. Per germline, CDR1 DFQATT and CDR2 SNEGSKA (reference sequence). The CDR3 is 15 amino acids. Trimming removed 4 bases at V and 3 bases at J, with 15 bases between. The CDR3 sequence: CSAKLPGVPNEKLFF. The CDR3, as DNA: TGCAGTGCTAAACTTCCGGGTGTACCTAATGAAAAACTGTTTTTT.

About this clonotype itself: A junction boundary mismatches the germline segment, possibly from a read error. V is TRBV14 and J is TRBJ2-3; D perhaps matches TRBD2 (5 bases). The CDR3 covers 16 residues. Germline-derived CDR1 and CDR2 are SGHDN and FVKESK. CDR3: CASSQAEVAAKDPQYF. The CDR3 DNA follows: TGTGCCAGCAGCCAAGCGGAGGTAGCTGCGAAAGATCCGCAGTATTTT.

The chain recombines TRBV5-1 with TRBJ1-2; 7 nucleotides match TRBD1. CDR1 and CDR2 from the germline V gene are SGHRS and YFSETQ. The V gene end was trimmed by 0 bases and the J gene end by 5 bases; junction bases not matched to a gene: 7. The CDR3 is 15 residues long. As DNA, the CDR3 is TGCGCCAGCAGCTTGGAGGGCGGCAGGGGGTATGGCTACACCTTC. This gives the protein CASSLEGGRGYGYTF.

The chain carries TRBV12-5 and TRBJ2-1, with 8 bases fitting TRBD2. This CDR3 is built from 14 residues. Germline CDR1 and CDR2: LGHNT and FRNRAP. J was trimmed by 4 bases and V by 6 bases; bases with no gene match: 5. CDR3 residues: CASGGAGGYNEQFF. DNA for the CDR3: TGTGCTAGTGGCGGGGCGGGAGGTTACAATGAGCAGTTCTTC.

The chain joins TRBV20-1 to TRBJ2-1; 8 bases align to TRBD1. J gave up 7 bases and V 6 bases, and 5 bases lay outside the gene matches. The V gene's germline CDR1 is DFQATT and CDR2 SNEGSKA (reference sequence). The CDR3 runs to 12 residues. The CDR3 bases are TGCAGTGCGAATCGACAGGGGAATGAGCAGTTCTTC. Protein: CSANRQGNEQFF.

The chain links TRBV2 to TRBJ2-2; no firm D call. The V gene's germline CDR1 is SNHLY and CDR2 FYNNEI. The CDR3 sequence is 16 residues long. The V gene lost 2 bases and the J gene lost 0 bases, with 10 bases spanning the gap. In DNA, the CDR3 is TGTGCCAGCAGTGAAAGACTCCCGTCGAACACCGGGGAGCTGTTTTTT. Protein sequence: CASSERLPSNTGELFF.

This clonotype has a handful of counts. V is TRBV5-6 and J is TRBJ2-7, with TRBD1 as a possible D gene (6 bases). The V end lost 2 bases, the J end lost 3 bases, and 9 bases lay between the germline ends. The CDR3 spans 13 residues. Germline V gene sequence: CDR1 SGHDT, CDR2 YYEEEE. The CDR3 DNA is TGTGCCAGCAGCTTTACAGGGATCTACGAGCAGTACGTC. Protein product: CASSFTGIYEQYV.

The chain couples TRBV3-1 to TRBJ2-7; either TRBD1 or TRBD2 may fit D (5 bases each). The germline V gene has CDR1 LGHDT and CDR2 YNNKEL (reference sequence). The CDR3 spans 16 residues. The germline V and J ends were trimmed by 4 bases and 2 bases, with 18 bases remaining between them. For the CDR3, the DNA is TGTGCCAGCAGCCCCTTCGGGGAGTGGGGGACCTACGAGCAGTACGTC. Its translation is CASSPFGEWGTYEQYV.

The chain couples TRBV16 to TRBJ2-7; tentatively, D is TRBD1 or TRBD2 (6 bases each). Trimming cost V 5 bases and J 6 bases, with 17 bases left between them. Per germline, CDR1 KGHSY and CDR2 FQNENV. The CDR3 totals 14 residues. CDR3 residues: CASSDMEGVGEQYV. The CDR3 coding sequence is TGTGCCAGCAGCGATATGGAGGGGGTTGGCGAGCAGTACGTC.

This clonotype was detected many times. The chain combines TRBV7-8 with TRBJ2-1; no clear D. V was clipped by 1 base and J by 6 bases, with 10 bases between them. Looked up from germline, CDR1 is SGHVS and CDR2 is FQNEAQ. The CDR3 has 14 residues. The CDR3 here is CASSLVSASNEQFF. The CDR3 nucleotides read TGTGCCAGCAGCTTAGTCTCTGCTTCCAATGAGCAGTTCTTC.

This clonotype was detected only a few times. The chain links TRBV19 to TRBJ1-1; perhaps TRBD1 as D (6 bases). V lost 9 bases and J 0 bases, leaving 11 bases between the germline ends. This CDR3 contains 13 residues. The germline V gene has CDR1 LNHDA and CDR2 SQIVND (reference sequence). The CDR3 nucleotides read TGTGCCAGCGGGACATCTATGAACACTGAAGCTTTCTTT. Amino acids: CASGTSMNTEAFF.

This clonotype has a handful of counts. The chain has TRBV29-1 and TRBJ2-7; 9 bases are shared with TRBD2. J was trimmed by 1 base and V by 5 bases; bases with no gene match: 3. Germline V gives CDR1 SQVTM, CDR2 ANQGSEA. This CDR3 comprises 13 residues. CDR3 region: CSVKGLASYEQYF. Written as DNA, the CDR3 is TGCAGCGTTAAGGGACTAGCTTCCTACGAGCAGTACTTC.

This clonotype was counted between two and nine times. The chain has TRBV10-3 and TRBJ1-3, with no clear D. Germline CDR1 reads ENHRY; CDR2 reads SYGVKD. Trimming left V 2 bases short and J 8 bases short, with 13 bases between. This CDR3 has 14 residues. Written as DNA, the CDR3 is TGTGCCATCAGTGAGCCTACGACGGCATACACCATATATTTT. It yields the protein CAISEPTTAYTIYF.

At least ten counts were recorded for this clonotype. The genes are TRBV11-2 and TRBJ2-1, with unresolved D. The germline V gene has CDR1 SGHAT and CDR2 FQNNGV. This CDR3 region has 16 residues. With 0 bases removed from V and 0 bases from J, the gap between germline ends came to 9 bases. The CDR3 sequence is CASSLDPMSSYNEQFF. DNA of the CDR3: TGTGCCAGCAGCTTAGATCCTATGAGCTCCTACAATGAGCAGTTCTTC.

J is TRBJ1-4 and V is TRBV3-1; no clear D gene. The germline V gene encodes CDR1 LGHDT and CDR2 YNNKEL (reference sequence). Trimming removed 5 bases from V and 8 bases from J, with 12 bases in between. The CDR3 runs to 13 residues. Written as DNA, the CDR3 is TGTGCCAGCAGCAATGTCCCATGGGAAAAACTGTTTTTT. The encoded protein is CASSNVPWEKLFF.

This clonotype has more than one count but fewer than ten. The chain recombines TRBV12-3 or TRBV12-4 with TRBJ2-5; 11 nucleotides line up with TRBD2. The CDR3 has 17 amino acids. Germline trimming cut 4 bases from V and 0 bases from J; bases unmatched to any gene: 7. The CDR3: CASSSLRLAGYQETQYF. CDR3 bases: TGTGCCAGCAGTTCGTTAAGACTAGCGGGATACCAAGAGACCCAGTACTTC.